Detailed here is one T cell receptor (beta chain). Its antigen is as yet unknown. The data were obtained in a study of cytomegalovirus exposure and HLA in healthy donors. The study, taken as a whole, reports: Among the CMV-associated chains, three were confirmed in vitro as specific for CMV antigens.

While the first cohort had some 700 subjects, the donors belonged to the separate validation cohort of about 120 subjects. Method: immunoSEQ multiplex PCR; TCRdb's copy keeps in-frame clones and lacks some. The data contain around 150,000 clones, roughly nine tenths of them singletons. Trimming took off 4 bases at V and 1 base at J, with 13 bases between the two ends. This CDR3 has 15 residues. Germline assignment: CDR1 SNHLY and CDR2 FYNNEI. The chain couples TRBV2 to TRBJ1-1; D ambiguous. The TCR originated in a woman in her 30s in good health and CMV-seronegative. The material sequenced was PBMCs. CDR3 in DNA: TGTGCCAGCAGTGGTGAATTCACCGCGAACACTGAAGCTTTCTTT. Its translation: CASSGEFTANTEAFF.